These T cell receptor beta chains were read from a single sample in a study of control samples from healthy donors and cancer patients. Assay: immunoSEQ multiplex PCR; the TCRdb copy retains only in-frame clones and omits some. The table has about 120,000 clones, more than 85% seen once. Sequences were obtained from blood. These receptors came from a man aged 30 to 45 in good health. Each CDR3 is given without its conserved first and last residue. Expanded clones are given a class, and other clones once, few, many or no size at all.

TRBJ1-6,TRBV18,NA,ASSPGPGSQSPLH
TRBJ2-1,TRBV7-6,NA,ASSLDHSGAREQF
TRBJ1-1,TRBV11-2,NA,ASSLAVGPGSDTEAF
TRBJ1-6,TRBV6-5,NA,ASRSGTMPSPLH
TRBJ1-1,TRBV6-6,NA,ASRPVTGYTEAF
TRBJ2-2,TRBV18,NA,ASSRDTNTGELF
TRBJ1-2,TRBV2,NA,ASSDQGNYGYT
TRBJ1-4,TRBV18,NA,ASSPWEGPATNEKLF
TRBJ1-6,TRBV30,NA,AWTAAGNSPLH
TRBJ1-2,TRBV5-1,NA,ASSYDRGRIMSGYT
TRBJ2-5,TRBV7-7,NA,ASSQGGGETQY
TRBJ2-2,TRBV12-2,NA,ASRLVRERNTGELF
TRBJ2-3,TRBV28,NA,ASSPASVRTQY
TRBJ1-4,TRBV7-9,NA,ASSSWTGKGPNEKLF
TRBJ2-2,TRBV27,NA,ASKQGYPAAGELF
TRBJ1-2,TRBV6-5,NA,ASSYSPMLVGYT
TRBJ2-5,TRBV5-1,once,ASSQVPNSAETQY
TRBJ1-1,TRBV5-1,NA,ASFRTGQNTEAF
TRBJ1-6,TRBV7-6,NA,ASSLREPYNSPLH
TRBJ2-5,TRBV5-1,NA,ASSLGDGGLETQY
TRBJ1-2,TRBV12-5,few,ASGLEPGPSNYGYT
TRBJ1-1,TRBV28,NA,ASSLINTEAF
TRBJ1-2,TRBV5-4,few,ASSFPGFDYGYT
TRBJ1-2,TRBV12-3/TRBV12-4,NA,ASRTGLGYT
TRBJ1-1,TRBV4-2,NA,ASSQDEGEWDTEAF
TRBJ1-1,TRBV2,NA,ASRGPEAF
TRBJ2-3,TRBV4-2,NA,ASSPWGSGGSSDTQY
TRBJ1-6,TRBV10-3,NA,AIREGRGTSPLH
TRBJ2-1,TRBV6-5,NA,ASSTVFSGALF
TRBJ1-1,TRBV7-9,few,ASSPRTGISTEAF
TRBJ2-1,TRBV30,once,AWSRGLALVEQF
TRBJ1-5,TRBV27,NA,ASSPPGLLNQPQH
TRBJ1-2,TRBV28,NA,ASSYRDRRYGYT
TRBJ1-2,TRBV24-1,NA,ATSGASNNYGYT
TRBJ1-2,TRBV12-3/TRBV12-4,NA,ASSLRLNGYT
TRBJ2-2,TRBV6-5,NA,ASRQRGTNTGELF
TRBJ1-2,TRBV6-5,NA,ASSPGRSYGYT
TRBJ2-6,TRBV10-1,NA,ASTPNSGANVLT
TRBJ2-3,TRBV6-6,once,ASSQRGSTDTQY
TRBJ1-1,TRBV5-1,NA,ASRQNTEAF
TRBJ2-2,TRBV21-1,NA,ASSNYLAGNTGELF
TRBJ1-5,TRBV19,NA,ASSIDPLGEAQH
TRBJ1-2,TRBV18,NA,ASSIREDHGYT